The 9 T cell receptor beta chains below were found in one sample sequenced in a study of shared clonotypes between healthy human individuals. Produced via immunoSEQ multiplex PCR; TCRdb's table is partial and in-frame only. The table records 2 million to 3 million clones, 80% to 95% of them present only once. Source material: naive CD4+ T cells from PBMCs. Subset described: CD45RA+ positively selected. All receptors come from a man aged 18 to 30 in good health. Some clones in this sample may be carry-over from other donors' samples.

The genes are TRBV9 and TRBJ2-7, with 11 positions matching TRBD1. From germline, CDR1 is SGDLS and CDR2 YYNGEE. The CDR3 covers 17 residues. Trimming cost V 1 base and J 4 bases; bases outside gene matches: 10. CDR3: CASSVSAYGDRGYEQYF. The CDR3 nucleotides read TGTGCCAGCAGCGTATCCGCCTACGGGGACAGGGGGTACGAGCAGTACTTC. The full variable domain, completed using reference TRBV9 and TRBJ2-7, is DSGVTQTPKHLITATGQRVTLRCSPRSGDLSVYWYQQSLDQGLQFLIQYYNGEERAKGNILERFSAQQFPDLHSELNLSSLELGDSALYFCASSVSAYGDRGYEQYFGPGTRLTVT.

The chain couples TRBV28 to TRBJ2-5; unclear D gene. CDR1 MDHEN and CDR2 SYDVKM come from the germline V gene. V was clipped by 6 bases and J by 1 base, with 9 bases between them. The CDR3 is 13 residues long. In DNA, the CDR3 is TGTGCCAGCAGCCTCGAGACCCAAGAGACCCAGTACTTC. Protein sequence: CASSLETQETQYF.

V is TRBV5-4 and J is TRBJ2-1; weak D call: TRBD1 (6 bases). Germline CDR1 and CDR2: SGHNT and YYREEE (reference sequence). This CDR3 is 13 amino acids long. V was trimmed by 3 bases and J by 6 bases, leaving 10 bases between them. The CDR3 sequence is CASSSRQANEQFF. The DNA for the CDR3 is TGTGCCAGCAGCTCGAGACAGGCCAATGAGCAGTTCTTC.

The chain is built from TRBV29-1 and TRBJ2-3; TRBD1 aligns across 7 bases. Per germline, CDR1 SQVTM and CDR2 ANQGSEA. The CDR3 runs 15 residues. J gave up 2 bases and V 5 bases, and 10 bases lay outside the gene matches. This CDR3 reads CSVTHPGQPTDTQYF. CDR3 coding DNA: TGCAGCGTTACCCACCCGGGACAGCCCACAGATACGCAGTATTTT.

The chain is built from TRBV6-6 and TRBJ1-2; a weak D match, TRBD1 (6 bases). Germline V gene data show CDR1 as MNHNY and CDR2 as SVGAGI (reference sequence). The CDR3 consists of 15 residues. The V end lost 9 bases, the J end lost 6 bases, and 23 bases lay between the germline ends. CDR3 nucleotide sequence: TGTGCCAGTGACTTGGGCGGGGGGCGGAGGAATGGCTACACCTTC. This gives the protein CASDLGGGRRNGYTF.

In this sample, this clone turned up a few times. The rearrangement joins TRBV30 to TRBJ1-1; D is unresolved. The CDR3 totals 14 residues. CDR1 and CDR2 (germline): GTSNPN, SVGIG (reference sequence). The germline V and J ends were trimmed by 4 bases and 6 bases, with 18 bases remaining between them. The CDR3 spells CAWNPEAIGSEAFF. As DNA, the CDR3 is TGTGCCTGGAACCCAGAGGCAATAGGATCTGAAGCTTTCTTT.

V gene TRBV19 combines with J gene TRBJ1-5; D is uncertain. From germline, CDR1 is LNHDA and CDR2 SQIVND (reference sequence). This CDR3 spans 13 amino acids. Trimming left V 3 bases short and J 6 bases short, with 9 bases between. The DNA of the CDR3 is TGTGCCAGTAGTATTTTAGCTGGTCAGCCCCAGCATTTT. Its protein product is CASSILAGQPQHF.

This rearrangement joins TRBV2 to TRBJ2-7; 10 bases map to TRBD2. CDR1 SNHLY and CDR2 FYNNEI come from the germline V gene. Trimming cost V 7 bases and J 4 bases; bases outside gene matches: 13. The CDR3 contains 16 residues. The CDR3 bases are TGTGCCAGCACTGAGGGACTAGCGCATCCTGGGTACGAGCAGTACTTC. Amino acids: CASTEGLAHPGYEQYF.

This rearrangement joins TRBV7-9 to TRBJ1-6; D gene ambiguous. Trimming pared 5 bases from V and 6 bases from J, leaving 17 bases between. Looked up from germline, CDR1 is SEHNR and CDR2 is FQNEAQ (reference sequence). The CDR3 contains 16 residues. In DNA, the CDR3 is TGTGCCAGCAGCCACATACCGACAACGGTTAATTCACCCCTCCACTTT. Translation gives CASSHIPTTVNSPLHF.